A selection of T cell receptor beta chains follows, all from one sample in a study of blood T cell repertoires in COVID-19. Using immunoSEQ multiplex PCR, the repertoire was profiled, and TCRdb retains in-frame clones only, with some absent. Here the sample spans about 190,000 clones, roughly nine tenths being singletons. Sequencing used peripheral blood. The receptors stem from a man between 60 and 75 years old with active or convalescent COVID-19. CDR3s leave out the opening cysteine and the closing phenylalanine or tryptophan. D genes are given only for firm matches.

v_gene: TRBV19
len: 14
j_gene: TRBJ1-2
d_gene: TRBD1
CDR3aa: ATNLGTGGFGYGYT

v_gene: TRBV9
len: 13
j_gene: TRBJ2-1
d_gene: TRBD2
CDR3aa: ASSVVGTSYNEQF

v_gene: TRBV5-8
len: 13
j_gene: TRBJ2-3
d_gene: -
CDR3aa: ASSLGGGNTDTQY

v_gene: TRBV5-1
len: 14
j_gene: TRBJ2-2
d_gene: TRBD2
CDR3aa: ASSSLAGSNTGELF

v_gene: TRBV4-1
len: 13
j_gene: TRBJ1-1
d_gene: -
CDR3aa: ASSQDSQANTEAF

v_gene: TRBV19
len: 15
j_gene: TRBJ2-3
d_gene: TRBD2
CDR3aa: ASSIARRGGSTDTQY

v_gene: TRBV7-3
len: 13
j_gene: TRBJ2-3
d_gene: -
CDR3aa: ASSPGLRGTDTQY

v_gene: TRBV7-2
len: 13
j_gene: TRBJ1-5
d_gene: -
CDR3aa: ASSFRSGFGQGQH

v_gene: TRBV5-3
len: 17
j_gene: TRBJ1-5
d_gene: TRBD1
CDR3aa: ARSLGGQGGRFGNQPQH

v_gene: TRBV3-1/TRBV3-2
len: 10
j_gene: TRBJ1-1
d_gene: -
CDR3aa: ASSQVGAEAF

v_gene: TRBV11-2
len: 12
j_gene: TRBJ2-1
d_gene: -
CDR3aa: ASSQFRQYNEQF

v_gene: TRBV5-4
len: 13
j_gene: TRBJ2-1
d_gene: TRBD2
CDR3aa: ASSLVLAGDGEQF

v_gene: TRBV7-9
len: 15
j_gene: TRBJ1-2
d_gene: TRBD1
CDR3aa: ASSFVGGQGVVYGYT

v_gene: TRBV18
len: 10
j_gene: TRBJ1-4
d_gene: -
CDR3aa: ASSPRGEKLF

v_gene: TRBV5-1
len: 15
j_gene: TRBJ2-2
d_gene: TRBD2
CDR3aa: ASSLIAGGRGTGELF

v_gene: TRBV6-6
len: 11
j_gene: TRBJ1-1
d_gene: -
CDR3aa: ASRRQENTEAF

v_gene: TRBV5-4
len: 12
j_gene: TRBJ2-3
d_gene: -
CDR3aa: ASSPTRGTDTQY

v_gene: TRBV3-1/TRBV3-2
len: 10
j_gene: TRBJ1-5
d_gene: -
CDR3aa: ASSQGTQPQH

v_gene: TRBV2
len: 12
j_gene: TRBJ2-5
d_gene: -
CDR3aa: ASSGDRTLETQY

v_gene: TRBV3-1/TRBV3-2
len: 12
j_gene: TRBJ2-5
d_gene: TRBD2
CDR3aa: ASSPSGGPETQY

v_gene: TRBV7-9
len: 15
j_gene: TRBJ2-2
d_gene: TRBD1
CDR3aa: ASSSKGGTANTGELF

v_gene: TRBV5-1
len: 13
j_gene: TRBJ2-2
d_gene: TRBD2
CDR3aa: ASSSRGGFTGELF

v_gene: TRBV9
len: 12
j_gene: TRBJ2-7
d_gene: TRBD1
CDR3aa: ASSVGQGAYEQY

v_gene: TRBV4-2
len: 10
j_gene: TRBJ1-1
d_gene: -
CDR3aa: ASSQAQGWTF

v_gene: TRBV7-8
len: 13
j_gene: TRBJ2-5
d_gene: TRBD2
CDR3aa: ASSLGTSFSETQY

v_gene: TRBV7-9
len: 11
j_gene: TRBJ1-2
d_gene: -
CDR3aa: ASSLALAHGYT

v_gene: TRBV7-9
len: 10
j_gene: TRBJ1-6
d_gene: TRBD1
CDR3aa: ASSLGTGALH

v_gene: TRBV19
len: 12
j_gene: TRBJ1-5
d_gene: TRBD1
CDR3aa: ASSITGVNQPQH

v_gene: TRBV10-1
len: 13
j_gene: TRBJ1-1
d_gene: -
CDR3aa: ASSDGTSPSREAF

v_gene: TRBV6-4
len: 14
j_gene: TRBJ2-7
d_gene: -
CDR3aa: ASSDDGGAMSYEQY

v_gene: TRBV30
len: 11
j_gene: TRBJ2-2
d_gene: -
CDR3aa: AWSILVPGELF

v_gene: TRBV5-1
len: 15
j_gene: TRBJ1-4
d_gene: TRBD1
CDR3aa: ASSSGTGVYGNEKLF

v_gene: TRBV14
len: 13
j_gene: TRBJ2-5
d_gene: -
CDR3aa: ASSQDWGPGETQY

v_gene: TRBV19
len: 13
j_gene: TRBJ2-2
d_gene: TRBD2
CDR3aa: ASSLTSGGAGELF

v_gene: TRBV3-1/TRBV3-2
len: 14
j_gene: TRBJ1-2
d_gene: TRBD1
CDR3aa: ASSQGTGRIIYGYT

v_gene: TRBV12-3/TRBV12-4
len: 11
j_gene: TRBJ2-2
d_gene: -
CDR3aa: ASSYSGTGELF

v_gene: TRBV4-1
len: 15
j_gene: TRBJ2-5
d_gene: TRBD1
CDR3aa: ASSRTRLGQGRETQY

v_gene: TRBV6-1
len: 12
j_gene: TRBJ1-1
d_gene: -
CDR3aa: ASSLGGFGTEAF

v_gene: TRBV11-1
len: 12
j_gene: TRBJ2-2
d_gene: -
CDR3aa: ASRVSTGTGELF

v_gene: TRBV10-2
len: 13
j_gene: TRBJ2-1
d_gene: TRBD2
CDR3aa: ASSETSSGRNEQF

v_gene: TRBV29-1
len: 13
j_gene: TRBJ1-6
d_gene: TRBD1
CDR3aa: SVEEGQGDNSPLH

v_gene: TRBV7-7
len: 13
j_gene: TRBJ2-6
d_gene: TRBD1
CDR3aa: ASSPGQGAANVLT

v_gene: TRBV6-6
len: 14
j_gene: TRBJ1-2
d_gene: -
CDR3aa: ASSRGHLQLNYGYT

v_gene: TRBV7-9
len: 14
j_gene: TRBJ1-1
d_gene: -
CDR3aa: ASSLMGSLMNTEAF

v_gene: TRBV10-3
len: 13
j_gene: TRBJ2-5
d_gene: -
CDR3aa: AISESIQGVETQY

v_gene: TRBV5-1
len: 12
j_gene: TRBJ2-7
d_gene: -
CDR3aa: ASSPQQGTYEQY

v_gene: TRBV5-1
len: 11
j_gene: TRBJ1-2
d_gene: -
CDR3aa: ASSLGQVYGYT

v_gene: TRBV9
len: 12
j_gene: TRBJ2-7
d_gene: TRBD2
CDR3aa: ASSGTSGGYEQY

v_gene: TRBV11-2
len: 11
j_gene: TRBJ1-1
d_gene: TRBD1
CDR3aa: ASERGRGIEAF

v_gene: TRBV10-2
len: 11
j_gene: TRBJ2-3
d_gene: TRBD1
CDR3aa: ASRDRGTDTQY

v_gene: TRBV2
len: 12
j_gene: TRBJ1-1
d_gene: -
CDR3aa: ASSVSAGNTEAF